This T cell receptor (beta chain) was profiled in a study of blood T cell repertoires in COVID-19. About the research overall: Samples of COVID-19 (acute and convalescent) were obtained from the United States, Italy and Spain. PBMCs, B-cell-depleted T cells, or T cells were the source of the cDNA or gDNA that made up the material.

CDR3 length: 15 amino acids. Germline V gene data show CDR1 as SGHTA and CDR2 as FQGTGA. V lost 3 bases, J lost 6 bases, and 17 bases lay in between. In the source study's methods: It was from reference gene primer amplification that nucleated cell counts were estimated. TCRdb's copy holds only in-frame clones and misses some; the assay was immunoSEQ multiplex PCR. V, J and clone size were drawn from that table, and D and trimming were deduced from the DNA. The table lists just over 150,000 clones, 84% of them singletons. Sequencing input: peripheral blood. The sequence was collected from a woman in her forties or fifties with acute or convalescent COVID-19. V is TRBV7-3 and J is TRBJ2-5; D gene uncertain. CDR3 region: CASSFGGSSLKTQYF. DNA for the CDR3: TGTGCCAGCAGCTTCGGCGGATCCAGCTTGAAGACCCAGTACTTC.